The present entry profiles one T cell receptor beta chain with its context. Random hexamers primed reverse transcription of 0.5 to 1 ug RNA. It was immunoSEQ multiplex PCR that amplified TCR beta CDR3 across 54 Vbeta and 13 Jbeta. TCRdb reanalysed the immunoSEQ multiplex PCR reads using MiXCR and keeps one entry per CDR3 protein. The repertoire holds about 430,000 distinct CDR3 sequences, with 85% to 90% as singletons. The data derive from a study of CD8 T cells in Susac syndrome. The germline gives CDR1 LGHNA, CDR2 YNFKEQ. V dropped 2 bases and J dropped 8 bases, with 19 bases sitting between them. The CDR3 has 16 amino acids. TCR beta sequencing was performed on blood CD8+ and CD4+ T cells. The multiple sclerosis controls comprised treatment-naive patients whose relapsing-remitting disease was stable or active. Negative isolation yielded CD4+ and CD8+ T cells, and FACS enriched TEMRA cells.

What was sequenced was CD8+ T cells from PBMCs. This rearrangement joins TRBV4-2 to TRBJ2-1; D is possibly TRBD1 or TRBD2 (6 bases each). The receptor's source is a human donor with multiple sclerosis. The CDR3 region is CASSQLLGGSTDEQFF. The CDR3, as DNA: TGTGCCAGCAGCCAACTTCTAGGGGGGAGTACCGATGAGCAGTTCTTC.